The 5 T cell receptor beta chains below were found in one sample sequenced in a study of shared clonotypes between healthy human individuals. TCRdb's copy holds only in-frame clones and misses some; the assay was immunoSEQ multiplex PCR. The sample lists around 2,000,000 clones, 85% to 95% occurring once. CD8 cells classed as naive were CD45RO-negative and positively selected for CCR7, excluding terminally differentiated effector memory CD45RA+ cells. Sequencing was done on a sample of naive CD8+ T cells sorted from blood. Receptors were obtained from a man between 18 and 29 years old in good health.

A note on this clone: The same CDR3 can be traced to other DNA sequences in this sample. This chain uses TRBV15 with TRBJ2-1; D gene unclear. Germline V gene sequence: CDR1 LNHNV, CDR2 YYDKDF (reference sequence). The CDR3 is made up of 13 amino acids. The V gene lost 0 bases and the J gene lost 5 bases, with 5 bases spanning the gap. The CDR3: CATSRDPDNEQFF. CDR3 DNA: TGTGCCACCAGCAGAGATCCTGACAATGAGCAGTTCTTC.

This sequence joins TRBV6-1 and TRBJ2-7; tentatively, D is TRBD1 (6 bases). The germline CDR1 and CDR2 sequences are MNHNS and SASEGT. V lost 4 bases and J lost 3, with 19 bases in between. The CDR3 sequence is 16 residues long. CDR3 sequence: CASSGLGQPSGYEQYF. Here the CDR3 DNA reads TGTGCCAGCAGTGGATTAGGACAGCCCAGCGGCTACGAGCAGTACTTC.

The chain couples TRBV11-2 to TRBJ2-3, with 12 positions matching TRBD1. Per the germline V gene, CDR1 is SGHAT and CDR2 is FQNNGV. The CDR3 covers 17 residues. J was trimmed by 3 bases and V by 5 bases; bases with no gene match: 9. The CDR3 sequence: CASSAGTGGSLTDTQYF. CDR3 sequence (DNA): TGTGCCAGCAGCGCGGGGACAGGGGGCTCACTTACAGATACGCAGTATTTT. The complete variable domain, with remaining parts taken from reference TRBV11-2 and TRBJ2-3, reads EAGVAQSPRYKIIEKRQSVAFWCNPISGHATLYWYQQILGQGPKLLIQFQNNGVVDDSQLPKDRFSAERLKGVDSTLKIQPAKLEDSAVYLCASSAGTGGSLTDTQYFGPGTRLTVL.

V usage is TRBV7-6 and J usage is TRBJ1-4; maybe TRBD1 (5 bases). Germline CDR1 reads SGHVS; CDR2 reads FNYEAQ. This CDR3 spans 16 amino acids. Trimming removed 5 bases at V and 1 base at J, with 14 bases between. The CDR3 DNA sequence: TGTGCCAGCAGCCGCCCCGGGGGGGGAACTAATGAAAAACTGTTTTTT. Its protein is CASSRPGGGTNEKLFF. The variable domain in full, with the rest retrieved from reference TRBV7-6 and TRBJ1-4, is GAGVSQSPRYKVTKRGQDVALRCDPISGHVSLYWYRQALGQGPEFLTYFNYEAQQDKSGLPNDRFSAERPEGSISTLTIQRTEQRDSAMYRCASSRPGGGTNEKLFFGSGTQLSVL.

This chain links TRBV6-1 with TRBJ1-5, with a tentative D call TRBD1 (6 bases). Germline V CDR1 and CDR2: MNHNS, SASEGT. The CDR3 is 15 amino acids. Trimming removed 2 bases at V and 3 bases at J, with 11 bases between. In DNA form, the CDR3 reads TGTGCCAGCAGTGAAAATCCAGGGGACAATCAGCCCCAGCATTTT. Translation gives CASSENPGDNQPQHF.